The 3 T cell receptor beta chains reported below all come from one sample, sequenced in a study of cytomegalovirus exposure and HLA in healthy donors. PCR used 60 Vbeta primers and 13 Jbeta primers. Clones were sequenced by immunoSEQ multiplex PCR, and TCRdb holds only the in-frame ones, with some missing. The sample includes around 110,000 clones, around three quarters seen only once; the top ten take approximately 4%. What was sequenced was PBMCs. Receptors originate from a man younger than 45 in good health and CMV-seropositive.

Details on this clone: A junction end diverges from the germline sequence, so it may reflect a read error. The chain couples TRBV5-6 to TRBJ2-4; D perhaps matches TRBD2 (5 bases). CDR1 is SGHDT and CDR2 is YYEEEE in the germline V gene. The CDR3 covers 17 residues. The CDR3 DNA is TGTGCCAGCAGCCGCCCCGTGAGGGTTCTAGCCAAAAACAGTCAGTACTTC. This gives the protein CASSRPVRVLAKNSQYF.

This rearrangement joins TRBV11-1 to TRBJ2-7, with D uncertain. V was trimmed by 3 bases and J by 7 bases, leaving 10 bases between them. The CDR3 contains 12 residues. Germline V CDR1 and CDR2: SGHAT, FQDESV (reference sequence). As DNA, the CDR3 is TGTGCCAGCAGCTTTTCTTCCCTGGAGCAGTACTTC. This sequence encodes CASSFSSLEQYF. Together with reference TRBV11-1 and TRBJ2-7, the CDR3 gives the full variable domain: EAEVAQSPRYKITEKSQAVAFWCDPISGHATLYWYRQILGQGPELLVQFQDESVVDDSQLPKDRFSAERLKGVDSTLKIQPAELGDSAMYLCASSFSSLEQYFGPGTRLTVT.

The sample holds a few counts of this clone. This chain links TRBV7-2 with TRBJ2-3; 11 nucleotides align to TRBD2. The V segment lost 6 bases and the J segment 4 bases; nucleotides outside the gene matches: 6. CDR3 length: 15 residues. CDR1 and CDR2 from the germline V gene are SGHTA and FQGNSA. CDR3 in amino acids: CASRLSGGAADTQYF. In nucleotides, the CDR3 is TGTGCCAGCAGACTTAGCGGGGGGGCGGCAGATACGCAGTATTTT.